A selection of T cell receptor beta chains follows, all from one sample in a study of tumor-infiltrating lymphocytes in primary liver carcinoma. Each CDR3 protein gets one entry after TCRdb re-called the multiplex PCR reads with MiXCR. Of 300,000 to 350,000 distinct CDR3 sequences in the sample, about three fifths are singletons; the top ten hold approximately 15%. The material sequenced was peripheral blood. These receptors were collected from a woman aged 30 to 39 with primary liver carcinoma and hepatitis B virus infection. CDR3s include the opening cysteine and the closing phenylalanine or tryptophan. D genes are given only for firm matches. Only part of the rows carry a size: once, few, many, or a class if the clone is expanded.

V gene	J gene	clone size	D gene	CDR3 DNA	CDR3 protein
TRBV11-2	TRBJ2-1	NA	TRBD2	TGTGCTAGCAGCTTAGGGGTTAGCGGGAGTGTCTTCGATGAGCAGTTCTTC	CASSLGVSGSVFDEQFF
TRBV4-1	TRBJ2-7	NA	NA	TGCGCCAGCAGCCAAGTAGGGGGGCTCGAGCAGTACTTC	CASSQVGGLEQYF
TRBV6-5	TRBJ2-7	many	NA	TGTGCCAGCAGTTACGGGACGGACTACGAGCAGTACTTC	CASSYGTDYEQYF
TRBV6-6	TRBJ1-3	NA	NA	TGTGCCTGTGGATGGGCTCGTAGCAACACCATATATTTT	CACGWARSNTIYF
TRBV28	TRBJ2-1	NA	TRBD2	TGTGCCAGCAGTTTACGCGGGAGGGCCAGGAATGAGCAGTTCTTC	CASSLRGRARNEQFF
TRBV12-3/TRBV12-4	TRBJ1-1	NA	NA	TGTGCCAGCAACACCTGGGGGCGTGGGGACATTGAAGCTTTCTTT	CASNTWGRGDIEAFF
TRBV12-3/TRBV12-4	TRBJ2-1	NA	NA	TGTGCCAGCACCAAGCTGGACAGAATGTACAATGAGCAGTTCTTC	CASTKLDRMYNEQFF
TRBV12-3/TRBV12-4	TRBJ2-7	NA	NA	TGTGCCAGCAGTCCTCCGAGGGGCGCGACCGGCACCTACGAGCAGTACTTC	CASSPPRGATGTYEQYF
TRBV29-1	TRBJ2-3	once	NA	TGCGGCGTTGATTTCACGACAGATACGCAGTATTTT	CGVDFTTDTQYF
TRBV28	TRBJ2-1	NA	NA	TGTGCCAGCAGTTACCCCCCGGACGGGAGCAATGAGCAGTTCTTC	CASSYPPDGSNEQFF
TRBV6-1	TRBJ2-2	NA	TRBD2	TGTGCCAGCAGTGAAATGAAGGCTAGCGGGAGTTTAACCGGGGAGCTGTTTTTT	CASSEMKASGSLTGELFF
TRBV5-4	TRBJ2-7	NA	TRBD2	TGTGCCAGCAGCTCCGGTACTAGCGGAAGGGCCCGCGAGCAGTACTTC	CASSSGTSGRAREQYF
TRBV11-2	TRBJ2-3	many	TRBD2	TGTGCCAGCACCTCAGAGCGGGGTACGCAGTATTTT	CASTSERGTQYF
TRBV4-1	TRBJ2-1	NA	TRBD2	TGCGCCAGCAGCGGTAGTAGCGGGAGGCCGACCTACAATGAGCAGTTCTTC	CASSGSSGRPTYNEQFF
TRBV11-3	TRBJ2-1	NA	TRBD1	TGTACCAGCAGCCGGGACAGGGTAGACTACAATGAGCAGTTCTTC	CTSSRDRVDYNEQFF
TRBV7-8	TRBJ2-3	NA	TRBD2	TGTGCCAGCAGCTTAGTTGGGACTAGCGGGAGGCGGACGCAATATTTT	CASSLVGTSGRRTQYF
TRBV6-6	TRBJ2-5	once	NA	TGTGCCAGCAGTTTACAGGGAGTGGAGATCCAGTACTTC	CASSLQGVEIQYF
TRBV6-4	TRBJ2-5	once	TRBD1	TGTGCCAGCACCATAGGACAGGGGATCCAAGAGACCCAGTACTTC	CASTIGQGIQETQYF
TRBV6-5	TRBJ2-1	NA	TRBD2	TGTGCCAGCAGCAAACTCAGCGGGAGCTCCTACAATGAGCAGTTCTTC	CASSKLSGSSYNEQFF
TRBV12-3/TRBV12-4	TRBJ2-1	many	TRBD1	TGTGCCAGCAGTTTAGTTCGGACAGGGCCCGACAATGAGCAGTTCTTC	CASSLVRTGPDNEQFF
TRBV29-1	TRBJ2-5	once	TRBD2	TGCAGCGCGAAAAGAAGGACTAGTCAAGAGACCCAGTACTTC	CSAKRRTSQETQYF
TRBV12-3/TRBV12-4	TRBJ2-7	many	NA	TGTGCCAGCAGTCCTGCAGGGCAGAGAACCTACGAGCAGTACTTC	CASSPAGQRTYEQYF
TRBV7-9	TRBJ1-4	once	TRBD1	TGTGCCAGCAGCTTAGGGGACAGTGAAAAACTGTTTTTT	CASSLGDSEKLFF
TRBV6-5	TRBJ2-7	NA	NA	TGTGCCAGCAGCCGGGCCAGGGACACGAGCTCCTACGAGCAGTACTTC	CASSRARDTSSYEQYF
TRBV6-2/TRBV6-3	TRBJ2-1	NA	TRBD2	TGTGCCAGCAGTTACGGCAGTTCGGGTCTAGCGGGAGGGCCTAACAGTGAGCAGTTCTTC	CASSYGSSGLAGGPNSEQFF
TRBV11-2	TRBJ2-2	many	NA	TGTGCCAGCAGCCCTGGACGGAATATGATAAACACCGGGGAGCTGTTTTTT	CASSPGRNMINTGELFF
TRBV29-1	TRBJ2-5	many	NA	TGCAGCGTTGTGGCGGGGAACAAAGAGACCCAGTACTTC	CSVVAGNKETQYF
TRBV11-2	TRBJ2-7	many	NA	TGTGCCAGCAGCTGGACGGACACCCTATCCTACGAGCAGTACTTC	CASSWTDTLSYEQYF
TRBV30	TRBJ2-3	few	TRBD2	TGTGCCTGGCACCGTGGGAGGACTAGCGGGACTGGGGATACGCAGTATTTT	CAWHRGRTSGTGDTQYF
TRBV12-5	TRBJ1-1	NA	NA	TGTGCTAGTGTCCAAGGACGGGGTGAAGCTTTCTTT	CASVQGRGEAFF
TRBV4-3	TRBJ2-1	NA	TRBD2	TGCGCCAGCAGCCAAGGATCGGCGAGAATAGCGGGCTCCTACGAGCAGTTCTTC	CASSQGSARIAGSYEQFF
TRBV29-1	TRBJ2-7	NA	NA	TGCAGCGTTACTTCCCGCCCTCCTCACAAGCAATACTTC	CSVTSRPPHKQYF
TRBV6-5	TRBJ2-1	few	TRBD2	TGTGCCAGCAGTTACGGGGCGGGAGACTCCTACAATGAGCAGTTCTTC	CASSYGAGDSYNEQFF
TRBV7-8	TRBJ2-7	NA	TRBD1	TGTGCCAGCAGCTTGGGACAGGGGGCTAGTCAGCAGTACTTC	CASSLGQGASQQYF
TRBV29-1	TRBJ1-3	NA	NA	TGCAGCGGGCCCAGGAGCCTCTCTGGAAACACCATATATTTT	CSGPRSLSGNTIYF
TRBV14	TRBJ1-1	NA	NA	TGTGCCAGCAGCCAGGGGCCTTTACCCATGAACACTGAAGCTTTCTTT	CASSQGPLPMNTEAFF
TRBV6-5	TRBJ2-2	NA	NA	TGTGCCAGCAGTTACGCCACAGCCGGGGAGCTGTCTTTT	CASSYATAGELSF
TRBV28	TRBJ1-5	NA	NA	TGTGCCAGCAGTCCGGTTCAGGGTTATCAGCCCCAGCATTTT	CASSPVQGYQPQHF
TRBV11-2	TRBJ2-7	few	TRBD1	TGTGCCAGCAGCTTAGGGGGGACAGGGGCCTTGGACGAGCAGTACTTC	CASSLGGTGALDEQYF
TRBV11-2	TRBJ2-1	NA	NA	TGTGCCATCAGCTACTACAGAGGGGATGACGAGCAGTTCTTC	CAISYYRGDDEQFF
TRBV11-2	TRBJ1-5	NA	NA	TGTGCCAGCAGCTTAAAAACGGGTTGTAATCAGCCCCAGCATTTT	CASSLKTGCNQPQHF
TRBV12-3/TRBV12-4	TRBJ1-5	few	TRBD1	TGTGCCATTCAAGGGGGCTCGGGAGATAATGGCAATCAGCCCCAGCATTTT	CAIQGGSGDNGNQPQHF
TRBV6-2/TRBV6-3	TRBJ2-1	many	NA	TGTGCCAGCACCTCCCAGGGCTCCTACAATGAGCAGTTCTTC	CASTSQGSYNEQFF
TRBV11-3	TRBJ2-3	NA	TRBD2	TGTGCCAGTAGCCGTCGAGCGGGGGCATCAAGCACAGATACGCAGTATTTT	CASSRRAGASSTDTQYF
TRBV11-3	TRBJ2-1	many	NA	TGTGCCAGCAGCTTAGTCCTAGACGCAGCCTCAGCCTACAATGAGCAGTTCTTC	CASSLVLDAASAYNEQFF
TRBV12-3/TRBV12-4	TRBJ1-2	few	NA	TGTGCCAGCAGTTTACAGGACCATGGCTACACCTTC	CASSLQDHGYTF